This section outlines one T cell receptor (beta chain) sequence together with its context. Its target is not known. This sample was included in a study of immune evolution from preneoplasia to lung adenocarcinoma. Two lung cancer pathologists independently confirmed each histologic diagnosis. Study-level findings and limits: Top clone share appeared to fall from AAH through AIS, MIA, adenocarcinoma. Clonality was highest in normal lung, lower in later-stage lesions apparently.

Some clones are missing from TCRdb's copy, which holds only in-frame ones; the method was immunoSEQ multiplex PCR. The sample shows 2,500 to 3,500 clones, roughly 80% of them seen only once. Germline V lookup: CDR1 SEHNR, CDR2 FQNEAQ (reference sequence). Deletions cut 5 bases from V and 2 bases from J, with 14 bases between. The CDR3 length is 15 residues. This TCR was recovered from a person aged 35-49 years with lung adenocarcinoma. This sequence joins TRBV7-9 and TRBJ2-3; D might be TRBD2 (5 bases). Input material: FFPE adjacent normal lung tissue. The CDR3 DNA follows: TGTGCCAGCAGCCAAACGGGAACACCCACAGATACGCAGTATTTT. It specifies CASSQTGTPTDTQYF.